A selection of T cell receptor beta chains follows, all from one sample in a study of blood T cell repertoires in COVID-19. This table comes from immunoSEQ multiplex PCR, and its TCRdb copy is limited to in-frame clones, with some not included. The sample yields about 290,000 clones, roughly 90% seen once. Sequenced: peripheral blood. Receptors originate from a woman aged 40 to 50 who had recovered from COVID-19. CDR3s include the opening cysteine and the closing phenylalanine or tryptophan. D genes are given only for firm matches. The size field is filled for only some rows; it gives once, few, many or a size class.

>-|TRBV5-1|-|TRBJ2-2
TGCGCCAGCAGCTTAGGGGATCGTAGCGGCGGGGAGCTGTTTTTT
CASSLGDRSGGELFF
>-|TRBV19|TRBD1|TRBJ1-3
TGTGCCAGTAGTATAGCCCGGACAGGGTCGCTCTCTGGAAACACCATATATTTT
CASSIARTGSLSGNTIYF
>-|TRBV27|-|TRBJ2-7
TGTGCCAGCAGTTCCTTGGGCGGGTGGAGCTCCTACGAGCAGTACTTC
CASSSLGGWSSYEQYF
>few|TRBV21-1|-|TRBJ2-7
TGTGCCAGCAGCCCTCCGGACAGGGGCTACGAGCAGTACTTC
CASSPPDRGYEQYF
>-|TRBV29-1|-|TRBJ1-2
TGCAGCGTTGAACCCATGGAGGGGACCTATGGCTACACCTTC
CSVEPMEGTYGYTF
>once|TRBV19|TRBD1|TRBJ2-7
TGTGCCAGTAACCCGGGACAGGGGGGCGAGCAGTACTTC
CASNPGQGGEQYF
>-|TRBV10-2|-|TRBJ2-3
TGCGCCAGCAGTCGGACAAATACGCAGTATTTT
CASSRTNTQYF
>-|TRBV9|-|TRBJ2-1
TGTGCCAGCAGCACCACGGTCGAAGATCGGGAGCAGTTCTTC
CASSTTVEDREQFF
>-|TRBV2|TRBD2|TRBJ2-3
TGTGCCAGCAGTGTGCGGGAGCGCACAGATACGCAGTATTTT
CASSVRERTDTQYF
>-|TRBV6-1|-|TRBJ1-2
TGTGCCAGCAGTGAGATAGGGGTGGTGGACTATGGCTACACCTTC
CASSEIGVVDYGYTF
>-|TRBV5-1|TRBD2|TRBJ2-1
TGCGCCAGCAGCTTGACGACTAGCGTCTCAAACCGTCGGTTCTTC
CASSLTTSVSNRRFF
>-|TRBV18|TRBD1|TRBJ1-1
TGTGCCAGCTCAACGGACTCGACAGGGGGAACTGAAGCTTTCTTT
CASSTDSTGGTEAFF
>-|TRBV27|-|TRBJ2-7
TGTGCCAGCAGTTCGGACAGCTCCTACGAGCAGTACTTC
CASSSDSSYEQYF
>once|TRBV10-3|TRBD1|TRBJ1-2
TGTGCCATCAGTGATGATGGGACAGGGGGAAATCTTCGGTATGGCTACACCTTC
CAISDDGTGGNLRYGYTF
>-|TRBV14|-|TRBJ2-7
TGTGCCAGCAGCCAAGGCGGTCCGTTCCTGAACGAGCAGTACTTC
CASSQGGPFLNEQYF
>-|TRBV3-1/TRBV3-2|-|TRBJ2-7
TGTGCCAGCAGCCAAGTCGTAGCGCCCTTGGGGGAGCAGTACTTC
CASSQVVAPLGEQYF
>few|TRBV18|TRBD1|TRBJ1-1
TGTGCCAGCTCACCGGGACAGACCATGAACACTGAAGCTTTCTTT
CASSPGQTMNTEAFF
>-|TRBV28|-|TRBJ1-1
TGTGCCAGCAGTCTTGACACGCTCGAAGCTTTCTTT
CASSLDTLEAFF
>-|TRBV5-1|TRBD1|TRBJ2-2
TGCGCCAGCACTAGGGGGCTGAACTCCGGGGAGCTGTTTTTT
CASTRGLNSGELFF
>once|TRBV6-5|-|TRBJ2-7
TGTGCCTCCCGGGACACCCTTTACGAGCAGTACTTC
CASRDTLYEQYF
>-|TRBV5-1|-|TRBJ2-5
TGCGCCAGCAGAAAGACAGACCAAGAGACCCAGTACTTC
CASRKTDQETQYF
>-|TRBV10-3|TRBD1|TRBJ1-4
TGTGCCATCAGTCCTCGACAGGGCAGGAATGAAAAACTGTTTTTT
CAISPRQGRNEKLFF
>-|TRBV7-2|-|TRBJ1-2
TGTGCCAGCAGCCGGGGAGGCGGCAGCCTAAACTATGGCTACACCTTC
CASSRGGGSLNYGYTF
>few|TRBV29-1|TRBD1|TRBJ2-7
TGCAGCGTTGGCCGGGACAGGGCCGGCGAGCAGTACTTC
CSVGRDRAGEQYF
>-|TRBV11-2|-|TRBJ2-5
TGTGCCAGCAGCTTAGCCGAGCTTCAAGAGACCCAGTACTTC
CASSLAELQETQYF
>-|TRBV6-5|TRBD1|TRBJ1-1
TGTGCCAGCAGTACAGGGGTAATGGGGAACACTGAAGCTTTCTTT
CASSTGVMGNTEAFF
>-|TRBV10-1|TRBD1|TRBJ2-1
TGCGCCAGCAGCAGACAGGGAAGTTTGATACATGAGCAGTTCTTC
CASSRQGSLIHEQFF
>once|TRBV4-2|TRBD2|TRBJ2-7
TGTGCCAGCAGCCAAGATCCCCCGCCGCCGGGGGGACTAGCGGGAGCCATCTCCTACGAGCAGTACTTC
CASSQDPPPPGGLAGAISYEQYF
>-|TRBV29-1|TRBD2|TRBJ2-3
TGCAGCGTTGACAAGGGACTAGCGGGAGGGGGAGGTACGCAGTATTTT
CSVDKGLAGGGGTQYF
>-|TRBV5-1|TRBD2|TRBJ2-1
TGCGCCAGCAGCTTTCCCGGACTAGCGGACAGAAATGAGCAGTTCTTC
CASSFPGLADRNEQFF
>-|TRBV3-1/TRBV3-2|TRBD2|TRBJ2-5
TGTGCCAGCAGCCCTCCGTTGCGTAGCGGGCGGTACCAAGAGACCCAGTACTTC
CASSPPLRSGRYQETQYF
>-|TRBV7-6|-|TRBJ2-7
TGTGCCAGCAGCTTAGGGACTCAGACATCCTACGAGCAGTACTTC
CASSLGTQTSYEQYF
>-|TRBV7-9|TRBD1|TRBJ1-2
TGTGCCAGCAGAGGACAGGGTTCAGGCTACACCTTC
CASRGQGSGYTF
>once|TRBV9|-|TRBJ2-3
TGTGCCAGCAGCGTAGCTAGCGCGCTGAGCACAGATACGCAGTATTTT
CASSVASALSTDTQYF
>-|TRBV11-3|TRBD2|TRBJ2-3
TGTGCCAGCAGCTTAGGAGGCGTCGGGAGGGCCTCCGATACGCAGTATTTT
CASSLGGVGRASDTQYF
>-|TRBV6-1|-|TRBJ2-2
TGTGCCAGCAGTGAATTTCATAGGGGAGGTACCGGGGAGCTGTTTTTT
CASSEFHRGGTGELFF
>many|TRBV6-6|-|TRBJ2-7
TGTGCCAGCAGGGCGGGTACAGACTACGAGCAGTACTTC
CASRAGTDYEQYF
>-|TRBV19|-|TRBJ1-1
TGTGCCAGTAGACCCGGACAGACAGTTGAAGCTTTCTTT
CASRPGQTVEAFF
>-|TRBV7-6|-|TRBJ2-3
TGTGCCAGCAGCTTTGCCGGGAGCGCGACAGATACGCAGTATTTT
CASSFAGSATDTQYF
>-|TRBV12-3/TRBV12-4|-|TRBJ1-1
TGTGCCAGCAGGCTAACAGGCACTGAAGCTTTCTTT
CASRLTGTEAFF
>-|TRBV21-1|-|TRBJ1-2
TGTGCCAGCAGCACCAGAGACAGGGGATCTGATGGCTACACCTTC
CASSTRDRGSDGYTF
>-|TRBV9|-|TRBJ1-4
TGTGCCAGCAGCGTTCAGGGCGGCGCAACTAATGAAAAACTGTTTTTT
CASSVQGGATNEKLFF
>-|TRBV11-3|-|TRBJ2-2
TGTGCCAGCAGCTTTTCACAGGGTTCTGGGGAGCTGTTTTTT
CASSFSQGSGELFF